The 5 T cell receptor beta chains below come from one sample, sequenced in a study of cytomegalovirus exposure and HLA in healthy donors. The PCR employed 60 Vbeta primers together with 13 Jbeta primers. Clones were read by immunoSEQ multiplex PCR, and TCRdb kept only the in-frame ones, dropping some. The sample carries fewer than 150,000 clones, 80% recorded once. Input material: PBMCs. These receptor sequences come from a male donor in good health and CMV-seronegative.

Remarks on this clone: One end of the junction varies from germline; a read error may be responsible. The V and J genes are TRBV12-5 and TRBJ1-1; D is unresolved. The germline gives CDR1 LGHNT, CDR2 FRNRAP. The CDR3 totals 11 residues. The CDR3 DNA sequence: TGTGCTAGTGGCCGTAATTCTGAGGCTTTCTTT. Protein: CASGRNSEAFF.

V gene TRBV4-1 combines with J gene TRBJ1-6; the match to TRBD1 covers 10 bases. This CDR3 has 17 amino acids. After removal of 1 base from V and 5 bases from J, the junction contained 5 bases not matched to a gene. CDR1 is MGHRA, CDR2 YSYEKL, per germline. The chain's CDR3 is CASSQGDRGPDNSPLHF. DNA for the CDR3: TGCGCCAGCAGCCAAGGGGACAGGGGACCCGATAATTCACCCCTCCACTTT.

This CDR3 reads CASTLEGGDNQPQHF. CDR3 DNA sequence: TGTGCCAGCACCCTAGAGGGGGGGGACAATCAGCCCCAGCATTTT. This chain uses TRBV2 with TRBJ1-5, with D tentatively TRBD1 (6 bases). This CDR3 is built from 15 residues. Trimming removed 7 bases at V and 3 bases at J, with 16 bases between. Germline loops: CDR1 SNHLY, CDR2 FYNNEI.

The genes are TRBV2 and TRBJ1-4; D might be TRBD1 (5 bases). The CDR3 totals 17 residues. The germline V and J ends were trimmed by 5 bases and 4 bases, with 20 bases remaining between them. Germline CDR1 SNHLY, CDR2 FYNNEI. In DNA form, the CDR3 reads TGTGCCAGCAGTAATACAGGACGGGAGTCTAATAATGAAAAACTGTTTTTT. Amino acid sequence: CASSNTGRESNNEKLFF. The full variable domain, its missing parts supplied by reference TRBV2 and TRBJ1-4, is EPEVTQTPSHQVTQMGQEVILRCVPISNHLYFYWYRQILGQKVEFLVSFYNNEISEKSEIFDDQFSVERPDGSNFTLKIRSTKLEDSAMYFCASSNTGRESNNEKLFFGSGTQLSVL.

This chain links TRBV7-2 with TRBJ1-2, with TRBD1 matching over 9 bases. V shed 5 bases, J shed 4 bases, and the junction held 11 bases outside the gene matches. Germline lookup yields CDR1 SGHTA and CDR2 FQGNSA. The CDR3 runs 16 residues. The CDR3 nucleotides are TGTGCCAGCAGCCCTGGACAGGGGCGTAGGAGCTATGGCTACACCTTC. Translation: CASSPGQGRRSYGYTF.